This T cell receptor (beta chain) came from a study of T cell repertoires in cytomegalovirus infection. Across the study: Newly reported HLA-C-restricted and thoroughly characterized HLA-B-restricted CMV epitopes were employed.

Germline values: CDR1 MDHEN, CDR2 SYDVKM. CDR3 length: 13 amino acids. V gave up 7 bases and J gave up 6 bases, with 16 bases separating them. This clonotype has ten or more counts. The antigen is not known. Via MiXCR, TCRdb re-called the reads, giving one row per CDR3 protein. The data contain some 310,000 distinct CDR3 sequences, roughly 25% of them seen just once; the ten biggest clones take up 10% to 15%. The chain is built from TRBV28 and TRBJ2-7; no firm D call. The sequence was collected from a human donor in good health (CMV status not recorded). Some clones in this sample may be carry-over from other donors' samples. Sequencing was performed on cultured PBMCs, taken from culture after CMV antigen stimulation. DNA for the CDR3: TGTGCCAGCACGGGCTCCGGAACTCCCGAGCAGTACTTC. Translated, it gives CASTGSGTPEQYF.